This TCR beta chain was sequenced during a study of T cell responses to AZD1222 COVID-19 vaccine. Regarding the study as a whole: Donors were largely white British and mainly female; clonal diversity was possibly underestimated. With two AZD1222 doses given, Spike-specific TCR breadth and depth both rose. Baseline serostatus was positive in only a handful of AZD1222 recipients. The span of vaccine-associated CD4 TCRs extended across spike, with dominance at 160-218 and 743-854.

Note on this clone: Its specificity is unknown.

The CDR3 has 15 residues. The V gene's germline CDR1 is WNHNN and CDR2 SYGVQD (reference sequence). The germline V and J ends were trimmed by 6 bases and 3 bases, with 18 bases remaining between them. The protocol was immunoSEQ multiplex PCR, while the TCRdb copy is restricted to in-frame clones and leaves out a portion. Altogether about 59,000 clones are present, roughly 89% being singletons, with the ten largest covering 5% to 6.5%. The sequence was obtained from an adult who received the AZD1222 COVID-19 vaccine. The chain uses TRBV10-1 and TRBJ2-7, with D perhaps given as TRBD1 or TRBD2 (7 bases each). The sample consisted of peripheral blood, taken 28 days after the second AZD1222 dose. The CDR3 DNA sequence: TGCGCCAGCAGGAGGGGGCAGGGACTAAACTACGAGCAGTACTTC. Translating gives CASRRGQGLNYEQYF.